This TCR beta chain was identified in a study of T cell responses to AZD1222 COVID-19 vaccine. Per the germline V gene, CDR1 is SGDLS and CDR2 is YYNGEE. V lost 0 bases and J 2 bases, leaving 5 bases between the germline ends. This CDR3 comprises 14 residues. This clone appeared a single time. The method was immunoSEQ multiplex PCR; TCRdb's version includes in-frame clones alone and lacks a portion of them. The profile shows about 110,000 clones, 70% to 90% of them singletons. This material consisted of peripheral blood, taken on day 0 of AZD1222 vaccination. V is TRBV9 and J is TRBJ2-2; D is unclear. This receptor was taken from an adult in good health. The chain's CDR3 is CASSVGGNTGELFF. The CDR3 DNA sequence: TGTGCCAGCAGCGTAGGGGGAAACACCGGGGAGCTGTTTTTT.